Listed below are T cell receptor beta chains from one sample, sequenced in a study of blood T cells in healthy people across ages. TCRdb itself ran the 5' RACE reads through MiXCR, one entry per CDR3 protein. The data hold 550,000 to 800,000 distinct CDR3 sequences, with approximately 30% observed a single time. Sequencing input: blood. Receptors originate from a woman aged 80 or older in good health. CDR3s include the opening cysteine and the closing phenylalanine or tryptophan. D genes are given only for firm matches. The size field is filled for only some rows; it gives once, few, many or a size class.

j_call d_call clone_size v_call cdr3_nt cdr3_aa
TRBJ2-5 TRBD2 few TRBV6-5 TGTGCCAGCGGGACTAGGGAGACCCAGTACTTC CASGTRETQYF
TRBJ2-7 TRBD2 - TRBV15 TGTGCCACCAGCAGTGGGCTGGGGGGGACCTACGAGCAGTACTTC CATSSGLGGTYEQYF
TRBJ1-3 - - TRBV12-3/TRBV12-4 TGTGCCAGCAGTTTGGGGGGCCTTGAGGGAAACACCATATATTTT CASSLGGLEGNTIYF
TRBJ2-7 - many TRBV11-2 TGTGCCAGCAGCTTAATTGCCGGACGGCAGTACGAGCAGTACTTC CASSLIAGRQYEQYF
TRBJ1-2 - - TRBV13 TGTGCCAGCAGCTTAGAAGGGGGGACCAGACGGTTCTATGGCTACACCTTC CASSLEGGTRRFYGYTF
TRBJ2-1 TRBD2 - TRBV7-8 TGTGCCAGCAGCTTGGCAGCGGGGGGGGGCAATGAGCAGTTCTTC CASSLAAGGGNEQFF
TRBJ2-4 TRBD1 many TRBV7-2 TGTGCCAGCAGCCCCGGACAGGGGTCAAACATTCAGTACTTC CASSPGQGSNIQYF
TRBJ2-5 - - TRBV20-1 TGCAGTGCTGAAACATGGGAGACCCAGTACTTC CSAETWETQYF
TRBJ1-2 - - TRBV9 TGTGCCAGCAGCGTAGTGTCCGCGCACTATGGCTACACCTTC CASSVVSAHYGYTF
TRBJ2-7 - many TRBV29-1 TGCAGCGTTGATCTCGGGGGCCGGGAGCAGTACTTC CSVDLGGREQYF
TRBJ1-6 - many TRBV6-6 TGTGCCAGCAGTTACTCGACCGGGGGCGGTTATAATTCACCCCTCCACTTT CASSYSTGGGYNSPLHF
TRBJ2-3 TRBD2 - TRBV30 TGTGCCTGTGAAGCGGGGGGCGCTAATACGCAGTATTTT CACEAGGANTQYF
TRBJ1-2 TRBD1 - TRBV12-3/TRBV12-4 TGTGCCAGCAGAGTGGGACAGGATTACTATGGCTACACCTTC CASRVGQDYYGYTF
TRBJ1-2 - many TRBV7-9 TGTGCCAGCAGCTTAGCCGATAGTGGCTACACCTTC CASSLADSGYTF
TRBJ1-5 TRBD1 - TRBV28 TGTGCCAGCACCGCACAGGGGGCACGTCAGCCCCAGCATTTT CASTAQGARQPQHF
TRBJ2-7 - - TRBV25-1 TGTGCCAGCAGCCAATCCGGAATGAACCGCCACGAGCAGTACTTC CASSQSGMNRHEQYF
TRBJ2-2 - few TRBV6-5 TGTGCCAGCAGCCTACTCGGGTCACAGAACACCGGGGAGCTGTTTTTT CASSLLGSQNTGELFF